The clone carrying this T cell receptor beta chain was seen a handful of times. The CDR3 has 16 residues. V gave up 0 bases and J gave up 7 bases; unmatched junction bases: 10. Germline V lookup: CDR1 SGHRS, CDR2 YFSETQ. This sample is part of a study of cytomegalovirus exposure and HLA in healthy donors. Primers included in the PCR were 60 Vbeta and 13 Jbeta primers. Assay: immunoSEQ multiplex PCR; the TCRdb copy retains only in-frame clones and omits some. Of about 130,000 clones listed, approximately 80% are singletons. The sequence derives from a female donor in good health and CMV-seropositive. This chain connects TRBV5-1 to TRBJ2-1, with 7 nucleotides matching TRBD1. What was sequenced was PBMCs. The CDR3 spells CASSLGPRQGSNEQFF. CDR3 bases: TGCGCCAGCAGCTTGGGGCCAAGACAGGGTTCGAATGAGCAGTTCTTC.